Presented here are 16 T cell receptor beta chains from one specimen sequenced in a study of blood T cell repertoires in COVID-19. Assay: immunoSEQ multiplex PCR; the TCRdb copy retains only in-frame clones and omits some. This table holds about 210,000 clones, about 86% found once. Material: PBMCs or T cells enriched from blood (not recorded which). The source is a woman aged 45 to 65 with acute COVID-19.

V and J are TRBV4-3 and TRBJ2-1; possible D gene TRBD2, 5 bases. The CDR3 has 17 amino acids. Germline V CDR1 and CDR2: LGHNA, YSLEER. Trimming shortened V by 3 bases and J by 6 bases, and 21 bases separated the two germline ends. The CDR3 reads CASSQDLGWRPGNEQFF. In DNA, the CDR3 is TGCGCCAGCAGCCAGGACCTGGGGTGGAGGCCCGGCAATGAGCAGTTCTTC.

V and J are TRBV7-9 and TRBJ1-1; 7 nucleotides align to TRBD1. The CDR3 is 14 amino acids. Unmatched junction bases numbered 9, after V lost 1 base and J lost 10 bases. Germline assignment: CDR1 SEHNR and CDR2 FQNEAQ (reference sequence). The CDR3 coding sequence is TGTGCCAGCAGCTTAGGGCAGGGGGAATCCTCAGCTTTCTTT. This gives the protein CASSLGQGESSAFF.

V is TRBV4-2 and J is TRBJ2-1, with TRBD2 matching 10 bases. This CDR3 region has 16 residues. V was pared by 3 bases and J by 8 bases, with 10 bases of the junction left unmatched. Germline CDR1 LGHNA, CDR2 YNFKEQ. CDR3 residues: CASSHPTAGGPDEQFF. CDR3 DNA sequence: TGTGCCAGCAGCCACCCAACAGCGGGAGGGCCGGATGAGCAGTTCTTC.

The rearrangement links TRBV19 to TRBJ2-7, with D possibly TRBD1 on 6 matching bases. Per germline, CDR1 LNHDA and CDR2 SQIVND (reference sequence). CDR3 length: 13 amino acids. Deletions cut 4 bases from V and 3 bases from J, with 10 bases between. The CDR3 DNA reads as TGTGCCAGTAGTACCGGGACACACTACGAGCAGTACTTC. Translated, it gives CASSTGTHYEQYF.

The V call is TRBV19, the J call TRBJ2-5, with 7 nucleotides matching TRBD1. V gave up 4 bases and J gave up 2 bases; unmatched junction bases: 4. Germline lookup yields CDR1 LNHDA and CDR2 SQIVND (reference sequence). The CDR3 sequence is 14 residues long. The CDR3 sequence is CASSKGTEQETQYF. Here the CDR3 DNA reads TGTGCCAGTAGTAAGGGGACAGAGCAAGAGACCCAGTACTTC.

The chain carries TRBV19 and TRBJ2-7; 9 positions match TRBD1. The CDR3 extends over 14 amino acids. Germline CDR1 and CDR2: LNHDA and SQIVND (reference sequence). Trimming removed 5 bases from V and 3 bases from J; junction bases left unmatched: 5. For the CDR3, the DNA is TGTGCCAGTAGTGTCGACAGGGGGTTCTACGAGCAGTACTTC. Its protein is CASSVDRGFYEQYF.

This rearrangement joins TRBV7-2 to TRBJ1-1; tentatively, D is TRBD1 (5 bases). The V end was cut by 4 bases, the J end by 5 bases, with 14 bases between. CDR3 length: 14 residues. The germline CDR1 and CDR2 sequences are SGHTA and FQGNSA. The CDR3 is CASSSGRGGTEAFF. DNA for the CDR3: TGTGCCAGCAGCTCGGGGAGGGGAGGGACTGAAGCTTTCTTT.

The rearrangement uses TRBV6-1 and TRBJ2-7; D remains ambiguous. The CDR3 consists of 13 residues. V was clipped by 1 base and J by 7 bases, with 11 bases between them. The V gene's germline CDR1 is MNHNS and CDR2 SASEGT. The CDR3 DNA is TGTGCCAGCAGTGAAGGGCCCCTTTCGGAGCAGTACTTC. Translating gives CASSEGPLSEQYF.

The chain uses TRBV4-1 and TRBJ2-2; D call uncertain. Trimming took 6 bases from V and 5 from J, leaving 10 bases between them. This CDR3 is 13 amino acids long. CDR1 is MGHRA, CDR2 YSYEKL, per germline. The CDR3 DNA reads TGCGCCAGCAGTCATGCGCGAACCGGGGAGCTGTTTTTT. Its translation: CASSHARTGELFF.

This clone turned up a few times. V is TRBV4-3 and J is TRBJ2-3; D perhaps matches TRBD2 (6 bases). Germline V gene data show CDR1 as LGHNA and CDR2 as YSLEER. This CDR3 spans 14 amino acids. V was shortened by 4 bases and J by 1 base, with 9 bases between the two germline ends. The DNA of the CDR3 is TGCGCCAGCAGCCGTTCGGGGGGCACAGATACGCAGTATTTT. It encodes CASSRSGGTDTQYF.

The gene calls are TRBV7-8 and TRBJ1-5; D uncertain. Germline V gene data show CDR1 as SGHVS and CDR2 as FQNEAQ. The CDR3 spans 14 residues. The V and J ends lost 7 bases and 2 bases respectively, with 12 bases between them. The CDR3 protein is CASTNNRGNQPQHF. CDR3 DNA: TGTGCCAGCACCAATAATAGAGGCAATCAGCCCCAGCATTTT.

The CDR3: CASSREGNGELFF. Written as DNA, the CDR3 is TGTGCCAGCAGTCGAGAGGGAAACGGGGAGCTGTTTTTT. V gene TRBV6-4 combines with J gene TRBJ2-2, with TRBD2 as a possible D gene (5 bases). The CDR3 spans 13 residues. The germline V gene has CDR1 MRHNA and CDR2 SNTAGT. With 5 bases removed from V and 7 bases from J, the gap between germline ends came to 11 bases.

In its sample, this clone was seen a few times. CDR3: CASRIPLQRQGGHGYTF. CDR3 DNA sequence: TGTGCCAGCAGGATCCCCTTGCAAAGGCAGGGAGGACATGGCTACACCTTC. The chain links TRBV28 to TRBJ1-2; TRBD1 might be the D (5 bases). This CDR3 comprises 17 residues. In germline, CDR1 is MDHEN, CDR2 SYDVKM. V was pared by 6 bases and J by 6 bases, with 26 bases between.

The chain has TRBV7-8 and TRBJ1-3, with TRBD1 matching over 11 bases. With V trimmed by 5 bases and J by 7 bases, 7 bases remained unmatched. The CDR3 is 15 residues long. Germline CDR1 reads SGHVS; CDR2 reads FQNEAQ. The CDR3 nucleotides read TGTGCCAGCAGCCACGGGGACAGGGGGAGGAACACCATATATTTT. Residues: CASSHGDRGRNTIYF.

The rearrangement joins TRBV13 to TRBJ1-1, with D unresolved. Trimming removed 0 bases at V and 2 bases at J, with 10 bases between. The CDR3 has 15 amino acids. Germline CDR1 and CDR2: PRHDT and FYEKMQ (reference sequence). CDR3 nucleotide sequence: TGTGCCAGCAGCTTAGGTGGGAGTGCTAACACTGAAGCTTTCTTT. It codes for CASSLGGSANTEAFF. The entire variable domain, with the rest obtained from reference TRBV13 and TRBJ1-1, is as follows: AAGVIQSPRHLIKEKRETATLKCYPIPRHDTVYWYQQGPGQDPQFLISFYEKMQSDKGSIPDRFSAQQFSDYHSELNMSSLELGDSALYFCASSLGGSANTEAFFGQGTRLTVV.

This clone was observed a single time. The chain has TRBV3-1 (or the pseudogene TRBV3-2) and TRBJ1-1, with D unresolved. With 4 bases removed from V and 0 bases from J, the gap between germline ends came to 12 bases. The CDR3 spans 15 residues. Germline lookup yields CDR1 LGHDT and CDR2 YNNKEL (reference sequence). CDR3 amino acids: CASSRAQHLNTEAFF. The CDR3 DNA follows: TGTGCCAGCAGCCGAGCACAGCATTTGAACACTGAAGCTTTCTTT.